This entry features one T cell receptor (beta chain) sequence. Its specificity is unknown. The CDR3 loop spans 19 amino acids. Per the germline V gene, CDR1 is SGHRS and CDR2 is YFSETQ. The V gene lost 4 bases and the J gene lost 0 bases, with 20 bases spanning the gap. The data derive from a study of identifying expanded T cells in peripheral blood. Sequencing was performed with immunoSEQ multiplex PCR; in TCRdb, only in-frame clones are kept and a portion is missing. The profile shows 70,000 to 95,000 clones, roughly 90% of them singletons. Overall study findings and caveats: Variance in clone template counts between approximately two-week samples significantly increased with total template count across all healthy donors. Over around two and four weeks, about 15 and 18 clones changed, versus roughly 1.1 between replicates.

Collection occurred without any documented infections or immune events in donors. The specimen was blood. The source of this sequence is a person aged 18-70 years in good health. V gene TRBV5-1 combines with J gene TRBJ2-6; D remains ambiguous. CDR3 nucleotides: TGCGCCAGCAGCCCCCTTTTGGCGGCGGCCTACTCTGGGGCCAACGTCCTGACTTTC. Protein sequence: CASSPLLAAAYSGANVLTF.